A single sample gave rise to the 17 T cell receptor beta chains below, sequenced in a study of cytomegalovirus exposure and HLA in healthy donors listed by TCRdb under 2017. The library relied on the immunoSEQ multiplex PCR assay. A mixture of 60 forward primers for TCR Vbeta segments and 13 reverse primers for TCR Jbeta segments was used in the multiplex PCR. The immuneACCESS repertoire file appears here via TCRdb, limited to in-frame rearrangements. These files lack a portion of the clones; in checked studies, under half of the deficit traces to unresolved V genes, and the cause of the others is not known. In all, the sample holds around 100,000 clones, and roughly two thirds of those were seen once. The ten largest make up roughly 3.5% of the sample. Input material: PBMCs. The source of these receptors is a man aged 40-49 years in good health and CMV-seronegative.

The CDR3 sequence is CASSLVAGNTEAFF. Written as DNA, the CDR3 is TGCGCCAGCAGCTTGGTGGCGGGGAACACTGAAGCTTTCTTT. The chain has TRBV5-1 and TRBJ1-1; no reliable D call. The V end was cut by 0 bases, the J end by 1 base, with 7 bases between. The V gene's germline CDR1 is SGHRS and CDR2 YFSETQ. The CDR3 length is 14 residues.

The chain carries TRBV19 and TRBJ1-6, with no clear D. With 2 bases removed from V and 8 bases from J, the gap between germline ends came to 19 bases. Germline values: CDR1 LNHDA, CDR2 SQIVND (reference sequence). The CDR3 has 17 amino acids. In DNA form, the CDR3 reads TGTGCCAGTAGTATACCGGGTCGAAAAATTTTTTATTCACCCCTCCACTTT. Protein sequence: CASSIPGRKIFYSPLHF.

Only one count was recorded for this clone. The gene calls are TRBV7-2 and TRBJ2-7, with 8 bases aligning to TRBD1. Trimming took 1 base from V and 3 from J; bases not matched to a gene: 2. Per germline, CDR1 SGHTA and CDR2 FQGNSA. The CDR3 is 14 amino acids. CDR3: CASSLGQGRYEQYF. The CDR3 DNA reads as TGTGCCAGCAGCTTAGGACAGGGGCGCTACGAGCAGTACTTC. Looking up the rest from reference TRBV7-2 and TRBJ2-7 gives the full variable domain: GAGVSQSPSNKVTEKGKDVELRCDPISGHTALYWYRQSLGQGLEFLIYFQGNSAPDKSGLPSDRFSAERTGGSVSTLTIQRTQQEDSAVYLCASSLGQGRYEQYFGPGTRLTVT.

This sequence joins TRBV4-1 and TRBJ1-1, with 7 bases matching TRBD1. After removal of 3 bases from V and 7 bases from J, the junction contained 14 bases not matched to a gene. The CDR3 covers 16 residues. Germline assignment: CDR1 MGHRA and CDR2 YSYEKL. This CDR3 is CASSHKRVNGQVEAFF. The CDR3 coding sequence is TGCGCCAGCAGCCACAAGAGGGTAAACGGACAGGTTGAAGCTTTCTTT.

This clone has a single count. The CDR3 carries no conserved terminal phenylalanine or tryptophan, so it likely arises from a read error. The chain combines TRBV6-5 with TRBJ1-1, with 8 bases lining up with TRBD1. V was pared by 5 bases and J by 7 bases, with 12 bases of the junction left unmatched. Germline CDR1 MNHEY, CDR2 SVGAGI. CDR3 size: 15 residues. CDR3 sequence: CASSIRTGKDGEAFV. The CDR3 DNA follows: TGTGCCAGCAGTATTCGGACAGGGAAGGACGGTGAAGCTTTCGTT.

V usage is TRBV5-1 and J usage is TRBJ1-5, with 8 bases fitting TRBD1. Germline V gene data show CDR1 as SGHRS and CDR2 as YFSETQ. The CDR3 consists of 16 residues. Losses at the gene ends were 4 bases for V and 0 bases for J; bases not matched to a gene: 6. The CDR3 spells CASSPGQAYSNQPQHF. CDR3 DNA: TGCGCCAGCAGCCCGGGACAGGCCTATAGCAATCAGCCCCAGCATTTT.

As for this clone: The sample has other DNA sequences that encode this CDR3 too. The chain employs TRBV4-2 and TRBJ2-7; 9 positions agree with TRBD1. CDR1 and CDR2 (germline): LGHNA, YNFKEQ. V dropped 1 base and J dropped 2; count of bases not matched to a gene: 3. CDR3 size: 15 residues. CDR3 bases: TGTGCCAGCAGCCAAGTGGGGACAGGGCCCTACGAGCAGTACTTC. Residues: CASSQVGTGPYEQYF.

The J gene is TRBJ2-5, the V gene TRBV5-1; TRBD2 matches at 11 bases. Trimming cost V 1 base and J 0 bases; bases outside gene matches: 8. The CDR3 length is 18 residues. Germline-derived CDR1 and CDR2 are SGHRS and YFSETQ. The CDR3 DNA is TGCGCCAGCAGCTTGCGGTTGATAGCGGGGGGGTACCAAGAGACCCAGTACTTC. It encodes CASSLRLIAGGYQETQYF.

The chain has TRBV5-1 and TRBJ2-1, with 7 bases lining up with TRBD2. This CDR3 has 17 amino acids. The V and J ends lost 3 bases and 0 bases, in that order; junction bases with no gene match: 9. Germline V CDR1 and CDR2: SGHRS, YFSETQ. In DNA form, the CDR3 reads TGCGCCAGCAGCTCCCCGACTGGGGGGGGCTCCTACAATGAGCAGTTCTTC. Translation gives CASSSPTGGGSYNEQFF.

The sample holds one count of this clone. The chain combines TRBV5-6 with TRBJ2-5, with 9 bases identical to TRBD1. V shed 3 bases, J shed 5 bases, and the junction held 11 bases outside the gene matches. Per the germline V gene, CDR1 is SGHDT and CDR2 is YYEEEE. The length of the CDR3 is 16 residues. As DNA, the CDR3 is TGTGCCAGCAGCTCCAGGACAGGGGTTCTCGGGGAGACCCAGTACTTC. This codes for CASSSRTGVLGETQYF.

This chain connects TRBV2 to TRBJ1-6, with D unclear. Between the trimmed V and J ends, which lost 8 bases and 3 bases, there was a span of 14 bases. This CDR3 has 15 residues. Germline values: CDR1 SNHLY, CDR2 FYNNEI. The CDR3 loop is CASAKGGNYNSPLHF. DNA for the CDR3: TGTGCCAGCGCCAAGGGAGGCAACTATAATTCACCCCTCCACTTT.

The chain is built from TRBV5-1 and TRBJ2-3; D perhaps matches TRBD1 (5 bases). Germline V CDR1 and CDR2: SGHRS, YFSETQ. Trimming took off 4 bases at V and 2 bases at J, with 14 bases between the two ends. The CDR3 extends over 15 amino acids. CDR3 nucleotide sequence: TGCGCCAGCAGCCTAAGGTGGGGCTTCACAGATACGCAGTATTTT. This codes for CASSLRWGFTDTQYF.

V usage is TRBV25-1 and J usage is TRBJ1-6, with 8 positions matching TRBD1. Trimming removed 4 bases from V and 7 bases from J; junction bases left unmatched: 6. From germline, CDR1 is MGHDK and CDR2 SYGVNS. The length of the CDR3 is 15 residues. The CDR3 bases are TGTGCCAGCAGTGGGACAGGGCATAACAATTCACCCCTCCACTTT. Translation gives CASSGTGHNNSPLHF.

This chain connects TRBV7-2 to TRBJ1-5; D not resolved. Looked up from germline, CDR1 is SGHTA and CDR2 is FQGNSA. The CDR3 has 19 amino acids. The ends were cut back, 3 bases at V and 0 bases at J, with 21 bases in the middle. In nucleotides, the CDR3 is TGTGCCAGCAGCTTGGCGGGCGGGAGAGGAGGATATAGCAATCAGCCCCAGCATTTT. The encoded protein is CASSLAGGRGGYSNQPQHF.

This chain joins TRBV6-5 and TRBJ2-6; possibly TRBD2 for D (7 bases). The length of the CDR3 is 16 residues. Germline CDR1 and CDR2: MNHEY and SVGAGI. The germline V and J ends were trimmed by 0 bases and 4 bases, with 10 bases remaining between them. The CDR3 reads CASSYSAGAGANVLTF. CDR3 DNA: TGTGCCAGCAGTTACTCGGCGGGGGCCGGGGCCAACGTCCTGACTTTC.

The J gene is TRBJ1-6, the V gene TRBV7-9, with D perhaps matching TRBD1 (6 bases). The germline V and J ends were trimmed by 3 bases and 4 bases, with 10 bases remaining between them. Germline V gene sequence: CDR1 SEHNR, CDR2 FQNEAQ (reference sequence). The CDR3 runs to 15 residues. The CDR3 protein is CASSLGASYNSPLHF. The CDR3 DNA sequence: TGTGCCAGCAGCTTGGGGGCTAGTTATAATTCACCCCTCCACTTT.

V gene TRBV7-7 combines with J gene TRBJ2-5, with a possible D match to TRBD2 (6 bases). Trimming took off 5 bases at V and 4 bases at J, with 14 bases between the two ends. The CDR3 has 14 amino acids. CDR1 and CDR2 (germline): SSHAT, FNYEAQ (reference sequence). CDR3 region: CASSQGRRGETQYF. CDR3 sequence (DNA): TGTGCCAGCAGCCAGGGACGGAGGGGAGAGACCCAGTACTTC.